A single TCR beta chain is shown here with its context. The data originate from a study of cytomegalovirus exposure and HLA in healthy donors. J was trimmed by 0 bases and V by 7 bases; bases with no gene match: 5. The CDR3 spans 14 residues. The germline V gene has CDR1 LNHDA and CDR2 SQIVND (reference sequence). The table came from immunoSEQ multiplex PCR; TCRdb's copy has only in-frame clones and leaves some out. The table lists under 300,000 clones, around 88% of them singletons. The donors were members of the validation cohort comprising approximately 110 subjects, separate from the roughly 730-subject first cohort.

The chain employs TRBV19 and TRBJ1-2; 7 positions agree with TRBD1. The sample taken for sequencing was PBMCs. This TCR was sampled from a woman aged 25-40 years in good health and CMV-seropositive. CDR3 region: CASMGTDSNYGYTF. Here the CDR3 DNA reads TGTGCCAGTATGGGGACAGATTCTAACTATGGCTACACCTTC. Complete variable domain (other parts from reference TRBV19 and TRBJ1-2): DGGITQSPKYLFRKEGQNVTLSCEQNLNHDAMYWYRQDPGQGLRLIYYSQIVNDFQKGDIAEGYSVSREKKESFPLTVTSAQKNPTAFYLCASMGTDSNYGYTFGSGTRLTVV.